The subject of this entry is one T cell receptor beta chain. Antigen unknown. Germline CDR1 and CDR2: SGHAT and FQNNGV. Trimming left V 1 base short and J 10 bases short, with 5 bases between. This CDR3 region has 11 residues. The sample belongs to a study of OX40 agonist ivuxolimab in advanced cancers. Study-wide context: Prior anti-PD-1, anti-PD-L1 or anti-CTLA-4 therapy did not bar entry, and roughly 40% had some. Three patients had partial responses: one hepatocellular carcinoma, two cutaneous melanoma. Findings of the study overall: Dose levels from 0.1 to 3.0 mg/kg saw CD4+ and CD8+ blood T cells expand clonally by week 6.

Generated by immunoSEQ multiplex PCR, the TCRdb table keeps only in-frame clones and is missing some. The sample gives about 31,000 clones, about 86% of which show up once; around 29% is in the top ten. The chain is built from TRBV11-2 and TRBJ2-1; no reliable D call. The receptor was isolated from an adult with an advanced solid tumor such as melanoma, head and neck, liver or kidney cancer. Sequences were derived from CD4+ or CD8+ T cells sorted from blood, sampled in a trial of the OX40 agonist ivuxolimab. CDR3 sequence: CASSLGREQFF. The CDR3 DNA reads as TGTGCCAGCAGCTTAGGGCGGGAGCAGTTCTTC.